Described below is a single T cell receptor beta chain sequence and its context. No cognate antigen has been identified for it. No quality values exist for individual bases; no much larger clone is one base distant. V has 0 bases trimmed and J has 5 bases trimmed; junction bases matching no gene number 7. The CDR3 starts with the cysteine, ends with the phenylalanine, and has 18 residues. Of all the DNA, just the CDR3 is kept, 54 bases in frame from base 1. CDR1 and CDR2 were assigned from the germline V gene (reference sequence) as DFQATT and SNEGSKA. This sample is drawn from a study of T cells after yellow fever vaccination (dated by TCRdb to the late 2010s). General notes on the study: The SMART-Seq v4 Ultra Low Input RNA kit was used to prepare libraries from fractions with low cell numbers. Blood samples were taken at several timepoints before and after primary and secondary immunization, and bulk PBMC replicates and cell subsets were isolated. Two healthy male donors made up the cohort, one aged 18 to 30 years and the other aged 30 to 40 years. To follow T-cell clones before and after both primary and booster YFV17D yellow fever vaccination, bulk TCR alpha and beta repertoires underwent longitudinal sequencing.

This sample's treatment or condition label indicates: live attenuated yellow fever vaccine strain. A standard Ficoll-Paque protocol was used to isolate PBMCs from peripheral blood. CD4 and CD8 T-cell fractions were isolated with Dynabeads CD4 and CD8 positive selection kits. TriZol was used to extract RNA from bulk PBMCs, from CD4 and CD8 fractions, and from dextramer-positive and dextramer-negative fractions. Instrument on record: Illumina NovaSeq 6000. Synthesis of TCR cDNA relied on 5'RACE template switching, a step that introduced a universal primer site along with unique molecular identifiers. cDNA synthesis was primed from both the TCR alpha and TCR beta constant segments. Library amplification involved two PCR steps, and the second step added sample barcodes and sequencing adapters. Sequencing of libraries was performed on Illumina HiSeq 2500 (2x100 bp) or NovaSeq (2x150 bp). Turning to the authors' computational methods: MIGEC was used to demultiplex reads and collapse the reads into UMI consensus sequences, and MiXCR was used for V(D)J alignment. Using edgeR on replicate PBMC samples, clonotypes were called vaccine-responding if FDR was below 0.01 and the log2 fold change was above 5 up to day 15. CD4 or CD8 identity was assigned to each bulk clonotype according to whether the clonotype was present at higher abundance in the sequenced CD4 repertoire or the sequenced CD8 repertoire. TCRdb reanalyzed the raw reads on its own, using fastp at Q25 for trimming and MiXCR for clone calling, and kept in-frame beta chains. Identical CDR3 proteins give one entry, which carries the most common genes and DNA. TCRdb, rather than the study authors, made the V and J calls. The sample table records about 300,000 distinct CDR3 sequences; about 10% of these occur just once. The ten biggest clones cover 3% to 3.5% of the sample.

General study outcomes and caveats: A small share of clonotypes occurred in both CD4 and CD8 compartments, likely arising from convergent recombination. Because abundant contaminating clonotypes from the bulk population could be contained in FACS-sorted repertoires, computational filtering was required. After the booster, most of the clones that had expanded following primary vaccination were detected again (96% of CD4 and 88% of CD8), which suggests that memory was broadly maintained. Because only two donors were included in the study, the extent to which the findings can be generalized is limited. The secondary T-cell response was found to be weaker but faster than the primary response, with a peak reached on day 5 rather than on day 15.

The TCR sequence derives from a man between 18 and 29 years old who received the YFV17D yellow fever vaccine. The sequence joins TRBV20-1 to TRBJ2-1; TRBD2 lines up with 16 middle nucleotides. The sample was CD4+ T cells sorted from PBMCs, taken 5 days after the yellow fever booster vaccination. The DNA sequence follows: TGCAGTGCTAGAGATCAGGGACTAGCGGGGGGGCCAAACAATGAGCAGTTCTTC. It translates to CSARDQGLAGGPNNEQFF.